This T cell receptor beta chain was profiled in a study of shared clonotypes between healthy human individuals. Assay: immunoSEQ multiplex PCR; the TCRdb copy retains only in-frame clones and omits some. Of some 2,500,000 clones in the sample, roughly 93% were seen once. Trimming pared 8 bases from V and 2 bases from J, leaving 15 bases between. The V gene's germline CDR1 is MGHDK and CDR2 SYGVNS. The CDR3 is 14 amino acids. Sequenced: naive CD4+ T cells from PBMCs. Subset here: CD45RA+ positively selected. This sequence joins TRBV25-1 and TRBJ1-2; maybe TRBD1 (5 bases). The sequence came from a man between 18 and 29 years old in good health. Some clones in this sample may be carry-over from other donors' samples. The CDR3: CASSLAGPNYGYTF. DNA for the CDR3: TGTGCCAGCTCATTGGCAGGGCCCAACTATGGCTACACCTTC.